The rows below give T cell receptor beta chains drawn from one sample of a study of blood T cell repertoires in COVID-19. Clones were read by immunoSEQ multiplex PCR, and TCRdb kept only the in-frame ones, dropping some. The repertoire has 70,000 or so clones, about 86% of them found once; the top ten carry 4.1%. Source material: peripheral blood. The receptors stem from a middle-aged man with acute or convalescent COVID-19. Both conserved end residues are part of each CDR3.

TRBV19 CASRITGANQPQHF
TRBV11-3 CASSHGQTNTEAFF
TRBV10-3 CASAPGRAMNEQFF
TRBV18 CASSPAVANTEAFF
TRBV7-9 CASSPPRAGANVLTF
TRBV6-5 CASSYTGDSPLHF
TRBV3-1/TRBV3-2 CASSQDDNSDYGYTF
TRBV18 CASSPSGGRQPQHF
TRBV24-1 CATRKTGANTEAFF
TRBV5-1 CASSLAGDGNQPQHF
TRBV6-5 CASGTGFYGYTF
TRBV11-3 CASSPYDRGQGETQYF
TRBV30 CAWSSRGNSPLHF
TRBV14 CASSRGRGSGYTF
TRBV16 CASSQAGGNYGYTF
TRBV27 CVTGFNQPQHF
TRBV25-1 CASSDPTGAFF
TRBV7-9 CASSFGGAANEKLFF
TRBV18 CASSQTGESHQPQHF
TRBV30 CAWSVGGGGRDYGYTF
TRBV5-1 CASSPGTSEGETQYF
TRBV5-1 CASSSAEGRDYEQYF
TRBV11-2 CASSLHSGSSYEQYF
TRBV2 CASSVQGLNTEAFF
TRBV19 CASSMRTSRYEQYF
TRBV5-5 CASSGGQWVGSNQPQHF
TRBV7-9 CASILFSGGETQYF
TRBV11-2 CASSRDRGTEAFF
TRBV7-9 CASSRLAGYNEQFF
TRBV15 CATSYSRGRQDEQYF
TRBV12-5 CASGLPMGQGAHSNQPQHF
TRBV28 CASSLISGPEAFF
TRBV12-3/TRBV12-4 CASSLSHAETQYF
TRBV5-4 CASSCPKWGESNQPQHF
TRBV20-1 CSVAGGSEAFF
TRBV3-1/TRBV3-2 CASSQDFTGLSEQYF
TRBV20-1 CSASPSGRAFHNEQFF
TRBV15 CATSRGGNEQFF
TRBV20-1 CSARQDYEQYF
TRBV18 CASSPTPANQPQHF
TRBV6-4 CASRPPGTGLCEQYF
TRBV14 CASSPRGMPYNEQFF
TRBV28 CASSLGGGMSYNEQFF
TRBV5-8 CASSLEGGIHEQYF
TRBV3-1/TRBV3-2 CASSILAGAADTQYF
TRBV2 CASSHYSGGTYNEQFF
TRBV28 CASSFQGVRTEAFF
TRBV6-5 CASSYSLTGMNSPLHF
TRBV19 CASSPHGRSSYNEQFF
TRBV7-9 CASSLGSPRGSTDTQYF
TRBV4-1 CASSQDELLPQHF
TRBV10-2 CASSGRGQTEGYGYTF
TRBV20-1 CSASPSGGDNEQFF